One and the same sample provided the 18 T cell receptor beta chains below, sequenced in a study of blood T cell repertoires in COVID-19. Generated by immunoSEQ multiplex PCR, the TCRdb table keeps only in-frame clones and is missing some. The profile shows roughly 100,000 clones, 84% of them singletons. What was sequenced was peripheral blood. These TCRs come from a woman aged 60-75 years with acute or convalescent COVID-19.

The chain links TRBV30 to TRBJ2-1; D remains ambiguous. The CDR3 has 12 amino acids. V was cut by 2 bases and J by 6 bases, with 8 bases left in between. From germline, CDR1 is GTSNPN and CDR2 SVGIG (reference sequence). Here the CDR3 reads CAWSRSPNEQFF. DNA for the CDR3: TGTGCCTGGAGTCGGAGCCCCAATGAGCAGTTCTTC. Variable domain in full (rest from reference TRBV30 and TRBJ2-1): SQTIHQWPATLVQPVGSPLSLECTVEGTSNPNLYWYRQAAGRGLQLLFYSVGIGQISSEVPQNLSASRPQDRQFILSSKKLLLSDSGFYLCAWSRSPNEQFFGPGTRLTVL.

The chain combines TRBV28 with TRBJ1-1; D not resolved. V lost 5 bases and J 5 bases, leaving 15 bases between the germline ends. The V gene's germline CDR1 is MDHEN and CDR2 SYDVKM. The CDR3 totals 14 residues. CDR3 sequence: CASSPLNRWTEAFF. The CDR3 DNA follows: TGTGCCAGCAGTCCCCTGAACCGGTGGACTGAAGCTTTCTTT.

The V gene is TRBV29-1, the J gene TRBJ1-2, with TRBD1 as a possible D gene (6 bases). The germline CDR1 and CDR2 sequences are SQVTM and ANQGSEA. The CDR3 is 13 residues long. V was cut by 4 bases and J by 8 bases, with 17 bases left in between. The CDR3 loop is CSVGSGDTAGYTF. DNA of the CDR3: TGCAGCGTTGGGTCCGGGGACACGGCCGGCTACACCTTC.

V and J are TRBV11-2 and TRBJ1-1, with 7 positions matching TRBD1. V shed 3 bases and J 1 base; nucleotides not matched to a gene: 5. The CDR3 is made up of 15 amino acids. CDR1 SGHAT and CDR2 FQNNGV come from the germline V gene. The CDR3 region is CASSFDRASNTEAFF. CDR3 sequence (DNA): TGTGCCAGCAGCTTTGACAGGGCCTCGAACACTGAAGCTTTCTTT.

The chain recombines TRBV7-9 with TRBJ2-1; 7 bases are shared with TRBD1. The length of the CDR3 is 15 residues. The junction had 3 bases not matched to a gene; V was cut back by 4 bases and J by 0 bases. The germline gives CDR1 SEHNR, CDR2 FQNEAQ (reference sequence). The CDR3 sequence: CASSSTGSSYNEQFF. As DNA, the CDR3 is TGTGCCAGCAGCTCGACAGGGAGCTCCTACAATGAGCAGTTCTTC.

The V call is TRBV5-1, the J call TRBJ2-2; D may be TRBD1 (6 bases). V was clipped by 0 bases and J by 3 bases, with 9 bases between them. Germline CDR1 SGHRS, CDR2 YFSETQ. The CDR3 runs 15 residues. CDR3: CASSLVQGDTGELFF. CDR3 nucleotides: TGCGCCAGCAGCTTGGTACAGGGAGACACCGGGGAGCTGTTTTTT.

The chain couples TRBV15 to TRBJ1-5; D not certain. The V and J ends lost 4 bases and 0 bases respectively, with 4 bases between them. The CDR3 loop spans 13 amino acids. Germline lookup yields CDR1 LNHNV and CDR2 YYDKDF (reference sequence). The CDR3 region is CATSTGSNQPQHF. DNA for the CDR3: TGTGCCACCAGCACGGGTAGCAATCAGCCCCAGCATTTT.

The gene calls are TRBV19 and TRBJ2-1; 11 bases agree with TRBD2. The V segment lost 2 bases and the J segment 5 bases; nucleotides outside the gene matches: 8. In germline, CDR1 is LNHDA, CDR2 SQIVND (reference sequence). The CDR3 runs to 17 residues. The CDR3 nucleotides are TGTGCCAGTAGTATACCCCCTAGCGGGGGGTCGAACAATGAGCAGTTCTTC. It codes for CASSIPPSGGSNNEQFF.

CDR3 nucleotide sequence: TGCGCCAGCAGCCCGGGACTTGGCACAGATACGCAGTATTTT. Translation: CASSPGLGTDTQYF. The gene calls are TRBV5-1 and TRBJ2-3; possible D gene TRBD2, 6 bases. The germline V gene has CDR1 SGHRS and CDR2 YFSETQ. The CDR3 has 14 amino acids. V lost 4 bases to trimming and J lost 1 base, with 10 bases between them. Drawing the rest from reference TRBV5-1 and TRBJ2-3, the complete variable domain is KAGVTQTPRYLIKTRGQQVTLSCSPISGHRSVSWYQQTPGQGLQFLFEYFSETQRNKGNFPGRFSGRQFSNSRSEMNVSTLELGDSALYLCASSPGLGTDTQYFGPGTRLTVL.

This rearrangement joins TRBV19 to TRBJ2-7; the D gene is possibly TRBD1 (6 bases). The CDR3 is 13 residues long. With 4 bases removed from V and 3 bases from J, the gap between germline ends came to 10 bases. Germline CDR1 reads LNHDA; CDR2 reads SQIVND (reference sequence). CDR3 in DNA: TGTGCCAGTAGTAGCCAGGGGAACTACGAGCAGTACTTC. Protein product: CASSSQGNYEQYF.

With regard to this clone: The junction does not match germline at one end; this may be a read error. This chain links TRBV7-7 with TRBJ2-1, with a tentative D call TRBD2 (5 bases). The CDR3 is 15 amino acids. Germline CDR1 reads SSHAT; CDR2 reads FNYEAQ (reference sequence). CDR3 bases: TGTGCTAGCAGCTTAGACCCGGGGTCTAAAAATGAGCAGTTCTTC. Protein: CASSLDPGSKNEQFF.

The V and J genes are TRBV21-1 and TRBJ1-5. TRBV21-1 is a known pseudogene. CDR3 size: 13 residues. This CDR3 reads CARREFSNQPQHF. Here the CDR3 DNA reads TGTGCCAGGCGGGAGTTTAGCAATCAGCCCCAGCATTTT.

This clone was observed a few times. The CDR3 sequence: CASSLTGAGELFF. In nucleotides, the CDR3 is TGTGCCAGCAGCCTAACAGGGGCCGGGGAGCTGTTTTTT. The V call is TRBV3-1 (or the pseudogene TRBV3-2), the J call TRBJ2-2, with 7 bases fitting TRBD1. There are 13 residues in the CDR3. J lost 6 bases, V lost 4 bases, and 2 bases had no gene match. Germline V gene lookup returns CDR1 LGHDT and CDR2 YNNKEL (reference sequence).

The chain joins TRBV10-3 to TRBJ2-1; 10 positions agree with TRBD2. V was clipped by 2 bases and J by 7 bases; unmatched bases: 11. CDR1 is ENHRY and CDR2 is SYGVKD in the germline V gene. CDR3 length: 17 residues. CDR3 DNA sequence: TGTGCCATCAGTGAGAACCCGAAAGCGGGGGGGCGGAATGAGCAGTTCTTC. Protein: CAISENPKAGGRNEQFF.

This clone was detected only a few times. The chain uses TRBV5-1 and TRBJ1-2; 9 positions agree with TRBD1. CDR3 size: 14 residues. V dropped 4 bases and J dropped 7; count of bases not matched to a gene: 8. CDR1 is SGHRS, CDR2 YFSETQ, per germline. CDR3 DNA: TGCGCCAGCAGCCAGACAGGGGGACAGGGTGGCTACACCTTC. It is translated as CASSQTGGQGGYTF.

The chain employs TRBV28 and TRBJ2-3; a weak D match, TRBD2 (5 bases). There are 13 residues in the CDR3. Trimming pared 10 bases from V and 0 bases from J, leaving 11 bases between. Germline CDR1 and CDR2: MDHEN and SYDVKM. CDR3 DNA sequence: TGTGCCATCGCCCCGGGGAGCACAGATACGCAGTATTTT. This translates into CAIAPGSTDTQYF.

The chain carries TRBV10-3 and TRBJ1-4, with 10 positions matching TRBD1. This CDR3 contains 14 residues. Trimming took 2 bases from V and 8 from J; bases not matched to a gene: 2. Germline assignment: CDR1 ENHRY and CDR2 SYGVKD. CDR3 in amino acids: CAISEDRGLEKLFF. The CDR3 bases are TGTGCCATCAGTGAGGACAGGGGGCTCGAAAAACTGTTTTTT.

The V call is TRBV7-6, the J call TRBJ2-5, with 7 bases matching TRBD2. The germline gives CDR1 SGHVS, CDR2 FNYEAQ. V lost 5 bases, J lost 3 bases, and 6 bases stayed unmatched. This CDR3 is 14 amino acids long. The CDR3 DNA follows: TGTGCCAGCAGCCCCGGGGGGTTCGAAGAGACCCAGTACTTC. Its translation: CASSPGGFEETQYF.